This T cell receptor (beta chain) is drawn from a study of blood T cell repertoires in COVID-19. Here immunoSEQ multiplex PCR was the method, and the copy in TCRdb shows in-frame clones only, minus some. The table includes tens of thousands of clones, over 60% detected once. The CDR3 covers 15 residues. Trimming took off 5 bases at V and 0 bases at J, with 14 bases between the two ends. CDR1 and CDR2 from the germline V gene are SGHVS and FNYEAQ. The sample was peripheral blood. J is TRBJ2-7 and V is TRBV7-6; maybe TRBD2 (6 bases). The receptor's source is a human donor in a cohort sampled during active COVID-19. DNA of the CDR3: TGTGCCAGCAGCCACGATTCCGGGAGCTCCTACGAGCAGTACTTC. Translating it yields CASSHDSGSSYEQYF.